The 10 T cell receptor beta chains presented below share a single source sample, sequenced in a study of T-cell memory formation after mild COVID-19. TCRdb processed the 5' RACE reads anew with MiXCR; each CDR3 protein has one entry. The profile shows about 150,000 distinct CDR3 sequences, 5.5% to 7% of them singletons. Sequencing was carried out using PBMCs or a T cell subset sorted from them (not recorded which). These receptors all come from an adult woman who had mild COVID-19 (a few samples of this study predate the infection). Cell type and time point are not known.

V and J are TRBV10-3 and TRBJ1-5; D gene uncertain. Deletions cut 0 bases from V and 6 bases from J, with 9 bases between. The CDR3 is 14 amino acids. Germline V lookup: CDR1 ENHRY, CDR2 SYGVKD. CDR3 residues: CAISESGGSQPQHF. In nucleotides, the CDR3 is TGTGCCATCAGTGAGTCGGGCGGCAGTCAGCCCCAGCATTTT.

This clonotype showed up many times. The CDR3 protein is CASSSRQGQETQYF. CDR3 bases: TGCGCCAGCAGCTCCAGACAGGGGCAAGAGACCCAGTACTTC. The J gene is TRBJ2-5, the V gene TRBV5-1; TRBD1 agrees at 8 bases. Trimming at V came to 3 bases and at J to 2 bases, leaving 3 bases not matched to a gene. Germline values: CDR1 SGHRS, CDR2 YFSETQ. This CDR3 region has 14 residues.

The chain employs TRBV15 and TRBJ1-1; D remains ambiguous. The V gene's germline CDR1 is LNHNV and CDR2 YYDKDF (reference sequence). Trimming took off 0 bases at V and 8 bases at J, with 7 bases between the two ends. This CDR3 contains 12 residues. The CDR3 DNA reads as TGTGCCACCAGCAGAGATGGTAGGGAAGCTTTCTTT. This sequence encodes CATSRDGREAFF.

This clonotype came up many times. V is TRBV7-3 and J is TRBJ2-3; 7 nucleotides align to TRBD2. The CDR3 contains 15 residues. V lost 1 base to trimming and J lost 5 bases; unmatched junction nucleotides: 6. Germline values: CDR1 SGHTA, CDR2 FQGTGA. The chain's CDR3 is CASSLNGGSGDTQYF. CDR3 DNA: TGTGCCAGCAGCTTAAACGGCGGGAGCGGAGATACGCAGTATTTT.

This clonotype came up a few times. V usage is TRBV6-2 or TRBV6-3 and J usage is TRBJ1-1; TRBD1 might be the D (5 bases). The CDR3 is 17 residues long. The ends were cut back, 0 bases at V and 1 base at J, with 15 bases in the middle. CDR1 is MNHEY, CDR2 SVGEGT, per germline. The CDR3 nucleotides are TGTGCCAGCAGTTACTCGCCTCGGACAAGGACGAACACTGAAGCTTTCTTT. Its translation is CASSYSPRTRTNTEAFF.

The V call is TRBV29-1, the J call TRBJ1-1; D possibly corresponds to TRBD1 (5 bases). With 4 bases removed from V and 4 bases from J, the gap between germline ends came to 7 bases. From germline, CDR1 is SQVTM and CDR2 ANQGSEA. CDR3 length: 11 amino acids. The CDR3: CSVGRGTEAFF. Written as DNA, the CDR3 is TGCAGCGTTGGGAGGGGCACTGAAGCTTTCTTT.

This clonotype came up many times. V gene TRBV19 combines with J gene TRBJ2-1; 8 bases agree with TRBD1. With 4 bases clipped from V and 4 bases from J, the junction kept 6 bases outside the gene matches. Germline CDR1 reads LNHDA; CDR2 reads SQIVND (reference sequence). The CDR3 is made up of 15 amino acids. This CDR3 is CASSNQGAAYNEQFF. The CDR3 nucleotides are TGTGCCAGTAGTAATCAGGGGGCCGCTTACAATGAGCAGTTCTTC.

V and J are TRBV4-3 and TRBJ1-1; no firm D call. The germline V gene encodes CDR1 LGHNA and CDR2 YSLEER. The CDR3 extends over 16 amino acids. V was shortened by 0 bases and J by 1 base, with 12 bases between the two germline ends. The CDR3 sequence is CASSQEGWRENTEAFF. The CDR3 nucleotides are TGCGCCAGCAGCCAAGAAGGATGGCGGGAGAACACTGAAGCTTTCTTT.

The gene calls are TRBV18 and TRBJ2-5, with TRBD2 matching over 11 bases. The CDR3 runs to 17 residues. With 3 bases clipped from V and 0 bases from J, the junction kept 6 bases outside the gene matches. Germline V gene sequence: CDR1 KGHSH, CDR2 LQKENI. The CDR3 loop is CASSPSTSGANQETQYF. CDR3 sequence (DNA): TGTGCCAGCTCACCGTCGACTAGCGGGGCCAACCAAGAGACCCAGTACTTC.

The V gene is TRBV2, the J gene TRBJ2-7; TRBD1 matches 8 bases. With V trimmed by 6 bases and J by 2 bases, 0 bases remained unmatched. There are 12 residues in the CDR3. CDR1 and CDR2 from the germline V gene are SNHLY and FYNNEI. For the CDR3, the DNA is TGTGCCAGCAGGGACAGGGCCTACGAGCAGTACTTC. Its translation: CASRDRAYEQYF.